A selection of T cell receptor beta chains follows, all from one sample in a study of memory CD4+ T cells and cytomegalovirus serostatus. Data came from immunoSEQ multiplex PCR; TCRdb stores just in-frame clones and leaves some out. The data hold some 66,000 clones, with about 70% observed a single time. The sequencing sample was made of memory CD4+ T cells from blood. The source is an adult in good health and CMV-seropositive. CDR3s include the opening cysteine and the closing phenylalanine or tryptophan. The D gene is left open where the match is weak. A clone size is listed for some rows: how often the clone was seen (once, few, many), or a class if it is expanded.

CDR3 protein,CDR3 DNA,clone size,J gene,D gene,V gene
CASSPRGQGSNTGELFF,TGTGCCAGCAGCCCGAGGGGACAGGGTTCGAACACCGGGGAGCTGTTTTTT,.,TRBJ2-2,TRBD1,TRBV7-9
CAWSALYEQYF,TGTGCCTGGAGTGCGTTATACGAGCAGTACTTC,.,TRBJ2-7,.,TRBV30
CASSPWTSGGSHNEQFF,TGCGCCAGCAGCCCATGGACTAGCGGGGGTTCCCACAATGAGCAGTTCTTC,.,TRBJ2-1,TRBD2,TRBV5-1
CASRGTGRGYEQYF,TGTGCCAGCAGGGGGACAGGGAGGGGCTACGAGCAGTACTTC,.,TRBJ2-7,TRBD1,TRBV28
CASRRTGEGGNTIYF,TGTGCCAGCCGCCGGACAGGGGAAGGTGGAAACACCATATATTTT,.,TRBJ1-3,TRBD1,TRBV11-2
CASSKTDYNEQFF,TGTGCCAGCAGTAAAACAGATTACAATGAGCAGTTCTTC,.,TRBJ2-1,.,TRBV11-2
CASSLSGGVDEQYF,TGTGCCAGCAGCCTAAGCGGGGGGGTAGACGAGCAGTACTTC,once,TRBJ2-7,TRBD2,TRBV7-8
CASSLGGTSPLEQYF,TGTGCCAGCAGCTTGGGGGGAACTTCCCCCCTCGAGCAGTACTTC,.,TRBJ2-7,.,TRBV7-2
CASSPGGHETQYF,TGTGCCAGCAGTCCGGGGGGGCACGAGACCCAGTACTTC,.,TRBJ2-5,TRBD2,TRBV11-1
CASSAGRAQHF,TGTGCCAGCAGCGCCGGTAGAGCCCAGCATTTT,.,TRBJ1-5,.,TRBV7-2
CASSGAATGQSRANVLTF,TGTGCCAGCAGTGGTGCCGCAACTGGACAAAGTCGGGCCAACGTCCTGACTTTC,.,TRBJ2-6,.,TRBV25-1
CASSRGQRFMYQETQYF,TGCGCCAGCAGCCGGGGACAGAGATTCATGTACCAAGAGACCCAGTACTTC,.,TRBJ2-5,TRBD1,TRBV5-1
CASAMDAGLSYEQYF,TGTGCCAGCGCCATGGATGCGGGGCTCTCCTACGAGCAGTACTTC,once,TRBJ2-7,.,TRBV13
CASSPDGVGINYGYTF,TGTGCCAGTAGCCCGGATGGCGTGGGGATAAACTATGGCTACACCTTC,.,TRBJ1-2,.,TRBV19
CASSKNLQGSTDTQYF,TGTGCCAGCAGCAAAAATTTACAGGGTAGCACAGATACGCAGTATTTT,.,TRBJ2-3,.,TRBV11-1
CASSPQGDSPLHF,TGTGCCAGCAGCCCACAAGGGGATTCACCCCTCCACTTT,.,TRBJ1-6,.,TRBV7-2
CASSYLASPNEQYF,TGTGCCAGCAGTTACTTGGCCTCGCCTAACGAGCAGTACTTC,.,TRBJ2-7,.,TRBV6-5
CAISATGSPGNTIYF,TGTGCCATCAGTGCGACAGGATCGCCTGGAAACACCATATATTTT,.,TRBJ1-3,.,TRBV10-3
CASSSDRGLTKNIQYF,TGTGCCAGCAGTTCTGACAGGGGGCTGACCAAAAACATTCAGTACTTC,.,TRBJ2-4,TRBD1,TRBV6-5
CASRQGRSSGNTIYF,TGTGCCAGCAGGCAGGGACGGAGCTCTGGAAACACCATATATTTT,.,TRBJ1-3,.,TRBV14
CATRPGISTGELFF,TGTGCCACTCGACCGGGGATCAGCACCGGGGAGCTGTTTTTT,once,TRBJ2-2,.,TRBV6-1
CASSRDRGYGYTF,TGTGCCAGCTCTCGGGACAGGGGGTACGGCTACACCTTC,.,TRBJ1-2,TRBD1,TRBV6-1
CASSDGGLSYNEQFF,TGCGCCAGCAGCGACGGGGGGCTCTCCTACAATGAGCAGTTCTTC,.,TRBJ2-1,.,TRBV4-1
CASSYRARPHEQYF,TGTGCCAGCAGTTACAGGGCGAGGCCCCACGAGCAGTACTTC,.,TRBJ2-7,.,TRBV6-5
CSVVRDYGYTF,TGCAGCGTTGTGAGAGACTATGGCTACACCTTC,.,TRBJ1-2,.,TRBV29-1
CASSVYSISYEQYF,TGTGCCAGCAGCGTATACAGCATCTCCTACGAGCAGTACTTC,.,TRBJ2-7,.,TRBV9
CASSQDWGFGRGETQYF,TGTGCCAGCAGCCAAGATTGGGGATTCGGTAGAGGAGAGACCCAGTACTTC,.,TRBJ2-5,.,TRBV4-2
CASSMGQTNTEAFF,TGTGCCAGCTCGATGGGACAAACGAACACTGAAGCTTTCTTT,.,TRBJ1-1,.,TRBV7-6
CASSSLAGTYEQYF,TGTGCCAGCAGCTCACTAGCGGGAACCTACGAGCAGTACTTC,.,TRBJ2-7,TRBD2,TRBV7-2
CASRLTSGGGGEQFF,TGTGCCAGCAGGTTGACTAGCGGGGGCGGAGGGGAGCAGTTCTTC,.,TRBJ2-1,TRBD2,TRBV11-2
CAVFEQYF,TGTGCCGTGTTCGAGCAGTACTTC,.,TRBJ2-7,.,TRBV6-1
CASSNGDLLRANNEQFF,TGTGCCAGCAGTAACGGCGACTTGCTGAGGGCAAACAATGAGCAGTTCTTC,.,TRBJ2-1,.,TRBV28
CASSIPISGSDEQFF,TGTGCCAGCAGCATCCCAATAAGCGGGAGCGATGAGCAGTTCTTC,.,TRBJ2-1,TRBD2,TRBV11-1
CASSNGQADQPQHF,TGCGCCAGCAGCAACGGACAGGCAGATCAGCCCCAGCATTTT,.,TRBJ1-5,TRBD1,TRBV5-1
CAWGRGNEKLFF,TGTGCCTGGGGAAGAGGGAACGAAAAACTGTTTTTT,.,TRBJ1-4,.,TRBV30
CASSADLLRKAYGYTF,TGTGCCAGCAGCGCGGACTTACTACGGAAAGCATATGGCTACACCTTC,.,TRBJ1-2,.,TRBV5-7
CASSSGMFTGELFF,TGTGCCAGCAGCTCTGGAATGTTCACCGGGGAGCTGTTTTTT,few,TRBJ2-2,.,TRBV14
CASSDAGTGVGTFF,TGTGCCAGCAGTGACGCCGGGACAGGGGTGGGAACTTTCTTT,.,TRBJ1-1,TRBD1,TRBV6-1
CASSIDSQETQYF,TGTGCCAGCAGCATTGACAGCCAAGAGACCCAGTACTTC,once,TRBJ2-5,.,TRBV28
CASSQGREPSNTGELFF,TGCGCCAGTTCCCAGGGGCGGGAACCATCGAACACCGGGGAGCTGTTTTTT,.,TRBJ2-2,.,TRBV10-1
CASSLAQIGGNEKLFF,TGTGCCAGCAGCTTGGCTCAGATTGGAGGAAATGAAAAACTGTTTTTT,.,TRBJ1-4,.,TRBV5-6
CSTGGGRDEQYF,TGCAGCACTGGCGGGGGTAGGGACGAGCAGTACTTC,.,TRBJ2-7,TRBD2,TRBV29-1
CSVSTGGYEQYF,TGCAGCGTTAGTACAGGGGGGTACGAGCAGTACTTC,.,TRBJ2-7,TRBD1,TRBV29-1
CSVAGDGGADTQYF,TGCAGCGTTGCGGGGGACGGTGGGGCAGATACGCAGTATTTT,.,TRBJ2-3,.,TRBV29-1
CASTRQGTGELFF,TGTGCCAGCACCAGGCAGGGAACCGGGGAGCTGTTTTTT,few,TRBJ2-2,.,TRBV2
CASSIPPLGQNTEAFF,TGTGCCAGTAGTATCCCTCCTTTAGGGCAGAACACTGAAGCTTTCTTT,once,TRBJ1-1,.,TRBV19
CASYPAWGPSGNQPQHF,TGTGCCTCCTACCCCGCCTGGGGGCCCTCTGGTAATCAGCCCCAGCATTTT,.,TRBJ1-5,.,TRBV28
CASSPAHRDDEQYF,TGCGCCAGCAGCCCCGCGCACAGGGACGACGAGCAGTACTTC,.,TRBJ2-7,.,TRBV5-1
CASSSSQASGANVLTF,TGTGCCAGCAGTTCCTCACAGGCTTCTGGGGCCAACGTCCTGACTTTC,.,TRBJ2-6,.,TRBV28
CASSSPSGNIQYF,TGTGCCAGCAGCTCCCCTAGCGGAAACATTCAGTACTTC,.,TRBJ2-4,TRBD2,TRBV7-8
CASSPGQGAFSEQYF,TGTGCCAGCTCACCTGGACAGGGGGCGTTCTCCGAGCAGTACTTC,.,TRBJ2-7,TRBD1,TRBV18
CAWSVGGSSYEQYF,TGTGCCTGGAGTGTAGGGGGGAGCTCCTACGAGCAGTACTTC,.,TRBJ2-7,.,TRBV30
CASSLCDSCEQFF,TGCGCCAGCAGCCTTTGCGACTCCTGCGAGCAGTTCTTC,many,TRBJ2-1,.,TRBV5-1
CASSKVGNTEAFF,TGTGCCAGCAGCAAAGTGGGGAACACTGAAGCTTTCTTT,.,TRBJ1-1,.,TRBV21-1
CASSLPGLGAFF,TGTGCCAGCAGTTTACCGGGGCTTGGAGCTTTCTTT,once,TRBJ1-1,.,TRBV28